A selection of T cell receptor beta chains follows, all from one sample in a study of cytomegalovirus exposure and HLA in healthy donors. Using immunoSEQ multiplex PCR, the repertoire was profiled, and TCRdb retains in-frame clones only, with some absent. This sample has about 170,000 clones, with over 60% found just once. Sample: PBMCs. These TCRs come from a woman between 45 and 65 years old in good health and CMV-seropositive. Each CDR3 is given with its conserved first and last residue. The size field is filled for only some rows; it gives once, few, many or a size class.

V gene	J gene	clone size	CDR3 protein
TRBV30	TRBJ2-5	-	CAWSVPLGGGADETQYF
TRBV18	TRBJ2-7	-	CASSHTGGRYEQYF
TRBV12-1	TRBJ1-6	-	CASGRQYNSPLHF
TRBV2	TRBJ2-7	-	CASRAHSGSGSYEQYF
TRBV27	TRBJ2-2	few	CASSFMGYGELFF
TRBV9	TRBJ2-7	-	CASSAGLAAYEQYF
TRBV5-1	TRBJ1-1	-	CASSSGQGAMNTEAFF
TRBV23-1	TRBJ2-7	once	CASSQGTGVNEQYF
TRBV7-9	TRBJ2-3	-	CASSYDSGDTQYF
TRBV10-3	TRBJ2-7	-	CAIRAPSYEQYF
TRBV28	TRBJ1-4	-	CASSLGTGREKLFF
TRBV9	TRBJ1-4	-	CASSADRAGEKLFF
TRBV15	TRBJ1-1	-	CATSRGGHRLKTEAFF
TRBV5-1	TRBJ1-4	few	CASSLVVGGTGREKLFF
TRBV27	TRBJ2-5	-	CASRPAGGETQYF
TRBV19	TRBJ1-1	-	CASSIRGSNTEAFF
TRBV5-1	TRBJ2-7	-	CASSQGGYEQYF
TRBV7-5	TRBJ2-1	-	CARSSPLGRAVYNEQFF
TRBV7-8	TRBJ2-7	-	CASSSPGGRPIDKYF
TRBV11-2	TRBJ2-7	-	CASSLTDTTSRSSYEQYF
TRBV6-1	TRBJ2-3	-	CASSVAALTDTQYF
TRBV28	TRBJ1-2	-	CASRTGVRRGYTF
TRBV5-6	TRBJ2-1	few	CASSFSGAGYNEQFF
TRBV9	TRBJ1-2	few	CASSVEPQGWGYTF
TRBV9	TRBJ1-1	-	CASSGALGSSQAFF
TRBV19	TRBJ2-6	-	CASSIPGFGANVLTF
TRBV10-3	TRBJ2-7	-	CAISETGGGLAISYEQYF
TRBV5-1	TRBJ2-7	-	CASSQQSSGTGSEQYF
TRBV11-2	TRBJ2-1	-	CASSAGLARGNEQFF